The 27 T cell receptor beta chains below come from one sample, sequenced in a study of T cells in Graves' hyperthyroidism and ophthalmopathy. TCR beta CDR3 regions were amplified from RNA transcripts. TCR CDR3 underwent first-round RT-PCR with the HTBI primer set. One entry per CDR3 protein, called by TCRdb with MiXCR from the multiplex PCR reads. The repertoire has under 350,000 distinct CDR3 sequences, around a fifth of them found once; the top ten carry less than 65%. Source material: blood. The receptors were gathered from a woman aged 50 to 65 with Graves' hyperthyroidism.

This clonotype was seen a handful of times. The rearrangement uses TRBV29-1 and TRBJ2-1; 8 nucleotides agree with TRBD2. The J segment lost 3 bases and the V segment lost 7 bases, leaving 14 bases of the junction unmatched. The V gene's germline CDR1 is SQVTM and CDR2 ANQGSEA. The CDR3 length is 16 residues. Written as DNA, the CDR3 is TGCAGCGCCCCGGTGGGGAGACTAGCGAGCTACAATGAGCAGTTCTTC. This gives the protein CSAPVGRLASYNEQFF.

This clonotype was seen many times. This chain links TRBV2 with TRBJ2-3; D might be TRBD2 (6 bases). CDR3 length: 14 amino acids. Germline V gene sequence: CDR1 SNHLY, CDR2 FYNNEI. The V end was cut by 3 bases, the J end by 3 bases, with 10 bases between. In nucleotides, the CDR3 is TGTGCCAGCAGTGACGTGGGGGGAACAGATACGCAGTATTTT. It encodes CASSDVGGTDTQYF.

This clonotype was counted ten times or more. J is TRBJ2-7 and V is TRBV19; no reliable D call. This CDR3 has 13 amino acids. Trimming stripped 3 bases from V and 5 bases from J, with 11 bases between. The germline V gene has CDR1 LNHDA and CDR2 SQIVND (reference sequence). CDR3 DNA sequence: TGTGCCAGTAGTATTGGTTACGGCAACGAGCAGTACTTC. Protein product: CASSIGYGNEQYF.

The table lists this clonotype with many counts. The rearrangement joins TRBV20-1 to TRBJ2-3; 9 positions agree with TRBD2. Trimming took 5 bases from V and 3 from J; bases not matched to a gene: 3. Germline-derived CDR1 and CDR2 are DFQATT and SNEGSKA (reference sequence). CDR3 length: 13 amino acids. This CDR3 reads CSAFSGRTDTQYF. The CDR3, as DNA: TGCAGTGCTTTTAGCGGGAGAACAGATACGCAGTATTTT.

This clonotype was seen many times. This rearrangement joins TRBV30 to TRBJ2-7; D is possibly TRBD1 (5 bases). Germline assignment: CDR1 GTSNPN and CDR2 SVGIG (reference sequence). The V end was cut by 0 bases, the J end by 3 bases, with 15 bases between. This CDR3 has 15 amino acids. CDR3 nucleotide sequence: TGTGCCTGGAGTGTATTCGGCAGGGAAGGCTACGAGCAGTACTTC. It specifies CAWSVFGREGYEQYF.

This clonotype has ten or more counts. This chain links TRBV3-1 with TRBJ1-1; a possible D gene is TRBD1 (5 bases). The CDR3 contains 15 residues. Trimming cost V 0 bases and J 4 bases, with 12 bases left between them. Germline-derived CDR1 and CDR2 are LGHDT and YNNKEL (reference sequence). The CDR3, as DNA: TGTGCCAGCAGCCAAGATTGGGCAGGGAGCACTGAAGCTTTCTTT. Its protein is CASSQDWAGSTEAFF.

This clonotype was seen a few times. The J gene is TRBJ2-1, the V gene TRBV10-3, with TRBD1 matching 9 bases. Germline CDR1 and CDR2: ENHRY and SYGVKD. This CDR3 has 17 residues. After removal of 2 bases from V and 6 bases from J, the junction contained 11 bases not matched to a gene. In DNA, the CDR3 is TGTGCCATCAGTGAGCTTGGACAGGGGAATATAGGCAATGAGCAGTTCTTC. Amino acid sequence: CAISELGQGNIGNEQFF.

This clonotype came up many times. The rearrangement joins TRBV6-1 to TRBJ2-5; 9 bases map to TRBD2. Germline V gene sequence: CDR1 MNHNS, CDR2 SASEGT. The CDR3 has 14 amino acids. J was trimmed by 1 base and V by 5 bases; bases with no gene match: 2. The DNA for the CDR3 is TGTGCCAGCAGTCGTAGCGGGAGCCAAGAGACCCAGTACTTC. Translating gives CASSRSGSQETQYF.

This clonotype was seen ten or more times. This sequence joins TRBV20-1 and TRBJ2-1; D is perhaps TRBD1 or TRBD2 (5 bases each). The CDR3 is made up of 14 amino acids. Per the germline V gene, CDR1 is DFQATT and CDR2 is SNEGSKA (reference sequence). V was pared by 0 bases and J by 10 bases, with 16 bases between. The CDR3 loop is CSAREGRVEGEQFF. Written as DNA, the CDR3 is TGCAGTGCTAGAGAAGGGCGAGTAGAGGGGGAGCAGTTCTTC.

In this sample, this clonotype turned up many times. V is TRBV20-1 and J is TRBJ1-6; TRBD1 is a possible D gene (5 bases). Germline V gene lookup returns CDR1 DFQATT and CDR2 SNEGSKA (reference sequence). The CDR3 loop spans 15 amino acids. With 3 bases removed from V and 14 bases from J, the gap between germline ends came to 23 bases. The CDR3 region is CSASHSGRREGTLHF. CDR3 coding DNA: TGCAGTGCTAGCCATTCGGGACGGAGGGAGGGAACCCTCCACTTT.

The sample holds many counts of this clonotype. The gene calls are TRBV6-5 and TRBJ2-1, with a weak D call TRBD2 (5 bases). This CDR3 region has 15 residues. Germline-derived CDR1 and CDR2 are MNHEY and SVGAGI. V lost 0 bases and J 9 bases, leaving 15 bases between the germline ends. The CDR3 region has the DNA TGTGCCAGCAGTTACTCGAGGGCTAGCAGAGGTGAGCAGTTCTTC. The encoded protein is CASSYSRASRGEQFF.

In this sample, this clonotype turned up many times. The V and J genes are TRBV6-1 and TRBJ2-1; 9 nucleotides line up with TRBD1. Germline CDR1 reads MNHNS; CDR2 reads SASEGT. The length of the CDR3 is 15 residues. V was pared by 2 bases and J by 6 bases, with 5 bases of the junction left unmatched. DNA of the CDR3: TGTGCCAGCAGTGAAAAGGGGACAGGGATCAATGAGCAGTTCTTC. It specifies CASSEKGTGINEQFF.

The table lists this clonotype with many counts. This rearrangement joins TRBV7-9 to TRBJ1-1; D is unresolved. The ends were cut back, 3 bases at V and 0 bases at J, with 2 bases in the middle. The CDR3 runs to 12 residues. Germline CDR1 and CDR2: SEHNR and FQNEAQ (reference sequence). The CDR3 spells CASSFMNTEAFF. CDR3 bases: TGTGCCAGCAGCTTCATGAACACTGAAGCTTTCTTT.

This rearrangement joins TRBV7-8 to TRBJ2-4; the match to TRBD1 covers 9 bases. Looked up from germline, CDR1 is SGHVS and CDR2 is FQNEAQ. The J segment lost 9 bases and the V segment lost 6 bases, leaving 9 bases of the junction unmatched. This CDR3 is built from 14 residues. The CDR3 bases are TGTGCCAGCAGTTTCCGGGACAGGGTAACCATTCAGTACTTC. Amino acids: CASSFRDRVTIQYF. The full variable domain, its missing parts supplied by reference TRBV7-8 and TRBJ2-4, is GAGVSQSPRYKVAKRGQDVALRCDPISGHVSLFWYQQALGQGPEFLTYFQNEAQLDKSGLPSDRFFAERPEGSVSTLKIQRTQQEDSAVYLCASSFRDRVTIQYFGAGTRLSVL.

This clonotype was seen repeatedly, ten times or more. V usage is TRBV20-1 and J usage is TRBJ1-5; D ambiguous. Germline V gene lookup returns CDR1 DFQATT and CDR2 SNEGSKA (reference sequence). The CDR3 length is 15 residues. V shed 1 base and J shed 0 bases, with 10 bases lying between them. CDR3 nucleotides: TGCAGTGCTAGAGCCGCGGACTCTAGCAATCAGCCCCAGCATTTT. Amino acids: CSARAADSSNQPQHF.

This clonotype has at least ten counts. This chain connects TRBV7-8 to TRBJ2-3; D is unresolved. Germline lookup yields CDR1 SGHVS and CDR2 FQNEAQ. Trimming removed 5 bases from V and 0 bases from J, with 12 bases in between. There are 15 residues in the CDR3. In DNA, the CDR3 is TGTGCCAGCAGCGCTGCGGCGCCTAGCACAGATACGCAGTATTTT. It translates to CASSAAAPSTDTQYF.

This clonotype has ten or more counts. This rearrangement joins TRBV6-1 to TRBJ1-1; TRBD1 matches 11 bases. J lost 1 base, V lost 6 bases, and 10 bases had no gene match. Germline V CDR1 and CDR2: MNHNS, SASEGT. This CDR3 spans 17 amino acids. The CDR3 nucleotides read TGTGCCAGCAGCCGCGGGACAGGGGGTTGGACGAACACTGAAGCTTTCTTT. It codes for CASSRGTGGWTNTEAFF.

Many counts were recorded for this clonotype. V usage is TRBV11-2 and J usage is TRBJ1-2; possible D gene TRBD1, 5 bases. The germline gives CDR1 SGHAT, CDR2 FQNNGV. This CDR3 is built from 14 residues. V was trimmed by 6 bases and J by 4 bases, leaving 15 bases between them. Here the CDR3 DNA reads TGTGCCAGCAGGGGGCTTCAAGGGGTCTATGGCTACACCTTC. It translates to CASRGLQGVYGYTF.

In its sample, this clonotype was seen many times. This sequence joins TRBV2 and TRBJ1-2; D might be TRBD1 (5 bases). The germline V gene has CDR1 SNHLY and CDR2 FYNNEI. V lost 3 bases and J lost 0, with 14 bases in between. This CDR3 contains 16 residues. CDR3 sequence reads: CASSETRGSSNYGYTF. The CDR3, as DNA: TGTGCCAGCAGTGAGACGCGGGGCTCTTCTAACTATGGCTACACCTTC.

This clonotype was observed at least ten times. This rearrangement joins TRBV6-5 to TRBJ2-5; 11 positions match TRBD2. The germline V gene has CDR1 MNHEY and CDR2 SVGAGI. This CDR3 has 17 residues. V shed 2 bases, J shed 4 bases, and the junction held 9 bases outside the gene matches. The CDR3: CASSYTLLAGEAETQYF. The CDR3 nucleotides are TGTGCCAGCAGTTACACCTTACTAGCGGGGGAGGCAGAGACCCAGTACTTC.

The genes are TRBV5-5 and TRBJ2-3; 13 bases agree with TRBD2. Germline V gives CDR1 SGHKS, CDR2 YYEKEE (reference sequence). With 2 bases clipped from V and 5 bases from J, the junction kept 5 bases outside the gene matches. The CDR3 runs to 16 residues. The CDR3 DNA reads TGTGCCAGCAGCTTAGGACTAGCGGGAGTTGGAGATACGCAGTATTTT. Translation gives CASSLGLAGVGDTQYF. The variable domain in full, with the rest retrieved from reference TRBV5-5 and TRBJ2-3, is DAGVTQSPTHLIKTRGQQVTLRCSPISGHKSVSWYQQVLGQGPQFIFQYYEKEERGRGNFPDRFSARQFPNYSSELNVNALLLGDSALYLCASSLGLAGVGDTQYFGPGTRLTVL.

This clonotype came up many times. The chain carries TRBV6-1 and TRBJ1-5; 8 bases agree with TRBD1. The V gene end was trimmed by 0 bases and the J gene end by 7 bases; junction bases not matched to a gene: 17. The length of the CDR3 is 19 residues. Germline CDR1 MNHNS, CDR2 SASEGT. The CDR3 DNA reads TGTGCCAGCAGTGAAGCTTCGAGGACAGGGTATCCTCTTTTCCAGCCCCAGCATTTT. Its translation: CASSEASRTGYPLFQPQHF.

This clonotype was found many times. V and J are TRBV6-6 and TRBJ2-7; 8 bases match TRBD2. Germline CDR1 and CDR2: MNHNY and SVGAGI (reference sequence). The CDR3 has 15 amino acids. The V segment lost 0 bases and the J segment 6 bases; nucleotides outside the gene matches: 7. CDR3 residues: CASSYSVGGAFEQYF. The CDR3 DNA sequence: TGTGCCAGCAGTTACTCGGTCGGGGGGGCCTTCGAGCAGTACTTC.

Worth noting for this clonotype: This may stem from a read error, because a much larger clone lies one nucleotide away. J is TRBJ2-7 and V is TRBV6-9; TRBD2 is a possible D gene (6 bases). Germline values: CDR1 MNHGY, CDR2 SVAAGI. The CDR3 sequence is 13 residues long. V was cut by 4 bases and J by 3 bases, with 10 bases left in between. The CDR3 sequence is CASSSSELYEQYF. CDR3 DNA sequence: TGTGCCAGCAGTTCTAGCGAACTCTACGAGCAGTACTTC.

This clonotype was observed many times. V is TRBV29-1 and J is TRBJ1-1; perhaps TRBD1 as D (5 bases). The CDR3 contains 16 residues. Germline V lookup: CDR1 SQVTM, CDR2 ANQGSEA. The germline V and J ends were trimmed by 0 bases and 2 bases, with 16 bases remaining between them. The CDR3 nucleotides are TGCAGCGTTGAAGATCGGAGGGGTCGAGGAAACACTGAAGCTTTCTTT. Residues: CSVEDRRGRGNTEAFF.

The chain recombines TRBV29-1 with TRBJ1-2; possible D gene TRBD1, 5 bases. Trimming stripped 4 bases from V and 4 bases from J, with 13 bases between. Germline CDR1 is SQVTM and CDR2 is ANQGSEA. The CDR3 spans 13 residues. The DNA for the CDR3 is TGCAGCGTTGGCTTGGGGGGTAGCTATGGCTACACCTTC. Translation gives CSVGLGGSYGYTF.

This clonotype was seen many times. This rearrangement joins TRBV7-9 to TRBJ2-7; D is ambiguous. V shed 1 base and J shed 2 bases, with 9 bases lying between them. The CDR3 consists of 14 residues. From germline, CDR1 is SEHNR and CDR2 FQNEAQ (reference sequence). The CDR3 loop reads CASSLEGSPYEQYF. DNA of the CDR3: TGTGCCAGCAGCTTAGAAGGATCGCCCTACGAGCAGTACTTC.